The present entry profiles one TCR beta chain with its context. Its antigen remains unidentified. CDR1 is MNHEY, CDR2 SMNVEV, per germline (reference sequence). Losses at the gene ends were 10 bases for V and 8 bases for J; bases not matched to a gene: 8. The CDR3 length is 12 residues. Some clones are missing from TCRdb's copy, which holds only in-frame ones; the method was immunoSEQ multiplex PCR. Of about 140,000 clones in the sample, approximately 77% are singletons; the top ten hold under 35%. The data stem from a study of cytotoxic CD8 clonotypes in ibrutinib-treated CLL. Study context: Recorded responses included around 25 partial and 2 complete; following median approximately 68 months, approximately 14 stayed remitted and about 12 progressed.

Regarding the study as a whole: Clonality grew at ibrutinib response; at progression, it decreased back toward baseline.

This chain joins TRBV27 and TRBJ1-2, with TRBD1 matching 9 bases. The material sequenced was PBMCs, taken after 12 months of ibrutinib treatment. This clonotype was sampled from a human donor with chronic lymphocytic leukemia. The CDR3 loop reads CATRQGGYGYTF. The DNA for the CDR3 is TGTGCCACCCGACAGGGGGGCTACGGCTACACCTTC.